These 17 T cell receptor beta chains came from one sample sequenced in a study of CD8+ T cells in alopecia areata listed by TCRdb under 2018. This specimen's time point label, per the study, means: baseline before oral tofacitinib. Peripheral blood and lesional scalp punch biopsies were obtained from patients with alopecia areata. The method was the immunoSEQ multiplex PCR assay. RNA was extracted from all samples and reverse transcribed into cDNA as template for TCR sequencing. The source is immuneACCESS, and TCRdb retained only in-frame sequences with V and J called. Part of the clones is not carried over; for the studies checked, unresolved V genes explain less than half of this, and the remainder is unexplained. The table for this sample lists approximately 6,700 clones; 64% of them were counted only once. Roughly 15% of the sample goes to the ten largest clones. Here the sequenced sample was skin, taken at week 0. The receptor set was obtained from a human donor with alopecia areata.

The chain carries TRBV6-6 and TRBJ2-7, with 12 bases fitting TRBD2. The CDR3 spans 14 residues. The trim removed 2 bases at V and 4 bases at J, leaving 0 bases unmatched. Germline lookup yields CDR1 MNHNY and CDR2 SVGAGI (reference sequence). CDR3 nucleotides: TGTGCCAGCAGTTACGGGACTAGCGGGTACGAGCAGTACTTC. This sequence encodes CASSYGTSGYEQYF.

This rearrangement joins TRBV9 to TRBJ2-3; D is uncertain. The V end was cut by 3 bases, the J end by 2 bases, with 10 bases between. This CDR3 spans 14 amino acids. Germline assignment: CDR1 SGDLS and CDR2 YYNGEE. CDR3 sequence: CASSEGPLTDTQYF. The CDR3 coding sequence is TGTGCCAGCAGCGAAGGCCCCCTCACAGATACGCAGTATTTT.

CDR3: CASSIASYGYTF. DNA of the CDR3: TGTGCCAGTAGTATCGCCAGTTATGGCTACACCTTC. The chain carries TRBV19 and TRBJ1-2; D unresolved. Germline-derived CDR1 and CDR2 are LNHDA and SQIVND (reference sequence). The V gene lost 3 bases and the J gene lost 5 bases, with 7 bases spanning the gap. This CDR3 is built from 12 residues.

V and J are TRBV18 and TRBJ2-2; D is uncertain. Germline CDR1 reads KGHSH; CDR2 reads LQKENI. This CDR3 spans 14 amino acids. The V and J ends lost 2 bases and 2 bases respectively, with 6 bases between them. The CDR3 reads CASSPDHNTGELFF. As DNA, the CDR3 is TGTGCCAGCTCACCAGATCATAACACCGGGGAGCTGTTTTTT.

This chain uses TRBV2 with TRBJ1-5; D unclear. The CDR3 length is 12 residues. Trimming pared 5 bases from V and 5 bases from J, leaving 7 bases between. Germline V gives CDR1 SNHLY, CDR2 FYNNEI. The CDR3 nucleotides are TGTGCCAGCAGTCCCTCGGATCAGCCCCAGCATTTT. Encoded protein: CASSPSDQPQHF.

This clone has just a few counts. The CDR3 nucleotides are TGTGCCAGCGACCCGGGACTAGCGTATTCGGAGCAGTTCTTC. It translates to CASDPGLAYSEQFF. The J gene is TRBJ2-1, the V gene TRBV7-9, with 10 bases that match TRBD2. V lost 8 bases and J lost 10; bases outside the gene matches: 11. The CDR3 loop spans 14 amino acids. The germline CDR1 and CDR2 sequences are SEHNR and FQNEAQ (reference sequence).

In this sample, this clone turned up a few times. The genes are TRBV11-2 and TRBJ1-6; D is unclear. The CDR3 length is 19 residues. The germline V gene encodes CDR1 SGHAT and CDR2 FQNNGV. V was cut by 2 bases and J by 6 bases, with 23 bases left in between. The CDR3 bases are TGTGCCAGCAGCTTACGCCGTGGATCATGGGGATTTGGTAATTCACCCCTCCACTTT. Encoded protein: CASSLRRGSWGFGNSPLHF. Full variable domain (missing parts from reference TRBV11-2 and TRBJ1-6): EAGVAQSPRYKIIEKRQSVAFWCNPISGHATLYWYQQILGQGPKLLIQFQNNGVVDDSQLPKDRFSAERLKGVDSTLKIQPAKLEDSAVYLCASSLRRGSWGFGNSPLHFGNGTRLTVT.

The genes are TRBV4-3 and TRBJ2-6; the match to TRBD1 covers 7 bases. J lost 0 bases, V lost 4 bases, and 3 bases had no gene match. The CDR3 consists of 16 residues. Germline assignment: CDR1 LGHNA and CDR2 YSLEER. The CDR3 nucleotides read TGCGCCAGCAGCCCACAGGGGAGCTCTGGGGCCAACGTCCTGACTTTC. Protein: CASSPQGSSGANVLTF.

By sample share, this clone is large (0.1 to 1%). The rearrangement links TRBV5-1 to TRBJ1-4, with a tentative D call TRBD1 (5 bases). CDR1 and CDR2 from the germline V gene are SGHRS and YFSETQ. The V end lost 4 bases, the J end lost 5 bases, and 12 bases lay between the germline ends. The CDR3 contains 14 residues. The chain's CDR3 is CASSMGTLNEKLFF. CDR3 DNA: TGCGCCAGCAGCATGGGGACTCTCAATGAAAAACTGTTTTTT.

The J gene is TRBJ2-3, the V gene TRBV4-3, with TRBD2 matching 10 bases. Germline values: CDR1 LGHNA, CDR2 YSLEER. The CDR3 spans 19 residues. Losses at the gene ends were 4 bases for V and 1 base for J; bases not matched to a gene: 14. The CDR3 DNA reads TGCGCCAGCAGCCCCACCCTAGCGGGAGTGGAGAGGGGCACAGATACGCAGTATTTT. Translation: CASSPTLAGVERGTDTQYF.

The V gene is TRBV4-3, the J gene TRBJ2-7; possible D gene TRBD1, 6 bases. Germline lookup yields CDR1 LGHNA and CDR2 YSLEER. Trimming cost V 3 bases and J 3 bases, with 15 bases left between them. The CDR3 has 15 amino acids. The CDR3: CASSQGLTGFYEQYF. In nucleotides, the CDR3 is TGCGCCAGCAGCCAGGGTCTAACAGGGTTCTACGAGCAGTACTTC.

This chain links TRBV16 with TRBJ1-2, with no clear D. The V gene's germline CDR1 is KGHSY and CDR2 FQNENV. V was cut by 5 bases and J by 4 bases, with 23 bases left in between. The CDR3 is 17 amino acids. The CDR3: CASSIKRIVRKTYGYTF. In nucleotides, the CDR3 is TGTGCCAGCAGCATTAAAAGGATCGTTAGAAAGACCTATGGCTACACCTTC.

V usage is TRBV11-1 and J usage is TRBJ2-1, with D unresolved. CDR1 SGHAT and CDR2 FQDESV come from the germline V gene (reference sequence). The CDR3 contains 16 residues. The ends were cut back, 1 base at V and 0 bases at J, with 10 bases in the middle. The chain's CDR3 is CASSLGTFSSYNEQFF. The CDR3 DNA reads TGTGCCAGCAGCTTAGGGACGTTCAGCTCCTACAATGAGCAGTTCTTC.

Details on this clone: A junction boundary mismatches the germline segment, possibly from a read error. This chain links TRBV6-1 with TRBJ2-1; either TRBD1 or TRBD2 may supply D (6 bases each). This CDR3 has 15 amino acids. Germline V lookup: CDR1 MNHNS, CDR2 SASEGT. The CDR3 bases are TGTGCCAGCAGTGAAGGGGGGGCGAACTACAGTGAGCAGTTCTTC. Amino acid sequence: CASSEGGANYSEQFF.

This clone has only a few counts. V and J are TRBV28 and TRBJ2-2; TRBD2 matches 13 bases. The junction had 6 bases not matched to a gene; V was cut back by 6 bases and J by 5 bases. This CDR3 region has 16 residues. CDR1 MDHEN and CDR2 SYDVKM come from the germline V gene. This CDR3 reads CASRALAGGRTGELFF. For the CDR3, the DNA is TGTGCCAGCAGAGCACTAGCGGGGGGGAGAACCGGGGAGCTGTTTTTT.

CDR3 in DNA: TGTGCCAGCAGCTTTAGAACAGGTCGGCAGCCCCAGCATTTT. Amino acids: CASSFRTGRQPQHF. The chain is built from TRBV5-8 and TRBJ1-5, with D perhaps matching TRBD1 (5 bases). Germline V gene lookup returns CDR1 SGHTS and CDR2 YDEGEE. CDR3 size: 14 residues. Trimming stripped 2 bases from V and 7 bases from J, with 13 bases between.

The chain couples TRBV6-5 to TRBJ2-2; D remains ambiguous. Germline V CDR1 and CDR2: MNHEY, SVGAGI. The CDR3 covers 11 residues. The V end was cut by 6 bases, the J end by 1 base, with 0 bases between. The CDR3 sequence: CASRNTGELFF. The CDR3 DNA reads TGTGCCAGCAGGAACACCGGGGAGCTGTTTTTT.